These 27 T cell receptor beta chains originate from one sample sequenced in a study of early T cells in non-severe SARS-CoV-2 infection. TCRdb recomputed calls from the 5' RACE reads with MiXCR, one row per CDR3 protein. Of about 50,000 distinct CDR3 sequences listed, around 8% are singletons. The source material was whole blood. Receptor source: an adult who was a healthcare worker with PCR-confirmed SARS-CoV-2 infection or an uninfected control (not recorded which).

This clonotype occurred many times. The chain uses TRBV7-9 and TRBJ2-3, with a tentative D call TRBD2 (6 bases). Trimming pared 5 bases from V and 3 bases from J, leaving 15 bases between. The CDR3 loop spans 15 amino acids. Germline lookup yields CDR1 SEHNR and CDR2 FQNEAQ (reference sequence). CDR3 nucleotide sequence: TGTGCCAGCAGCCCCCCCGGGAGTGGAACAGATACGCAGTATTTT. Encoded protein: CASSPPGSGTDTQYF.

Many counts were recorded for this clonotype. This chain links TRBV29-1 with TRBJ2-3, with TRBD2 matching over 11 bases. The CDR3 contains 16 residues. The V and J ends lost 0 bases and 2 bases, in that order; junction bases with no gene match: 4. Germline lookup yields CDR1 SQVTM and CDR2 ANQGSEA. CDR3 residues: CSVEDFSGRATDTQYF. The CDR3 DNA follows: TGCAGCGTTGAAGACTTTAGCGGGAGGGCCACAGATACGCAGTATTTT.

This clonotype was counted ten times or more. V and J are TRBV3-1 and TRBJ1-2, with D unclear. The CDR3 length is 13 residues. CDR1 and CDR2 (germline): LGHDT, YNNKEL (reference sequence). The V gene lost 3 bases and the J gene lost 0 bases, with 5 bases spanning the gap. The CDR3: CASSQGANYGYTF. CDR3 DNA: TGTGCCAGCAGCCAGGGAGCTAACTATGGCTACACCTTC.

This clonotype was observed a handful of times. CDR3 amino acids: CASSFGAGSGTEAFF. In nucleotides, the CDR3 is TGCGCCAGCAGCTTTGGGGCAGGATCAGGCACTGAAGCTTTCTTT. The rearrangement uses TRBV5-1 and TRBJ1-1, with D possibly matching TRBD1 (5 bases). The CDR3 totals 15 residues. Germline-derived CDR1 and CDR2 are SGHRS and YFSETQ. The V and J ends lost 2 bases and 4 bases respectively, with 15 bases between them.

This clonotype has just a few counts. The CDR3 bases are TGCAGCGCCGGGACAAAAAATTCACCCCTCCACTTT. Translated, it gives CSAGTKNSPLHF. J is TRBJ1-6 and V is TRBV20-1, with D maybe TRBD1 (6 bases). Germline V CDR1 and CDR2: DFQATT, SNEGSKA (reference sequence). The CDR3 length is 12 residues.

This clonotype came up many times. V usage is TRBV29-1 and J usage is TRBJ2-5, with D unclear. There are 21 residues in the CDR3. Trimming took off 0 bases at V and 2 bases at J, with 31 bases between the two ends. The germline gives CDR1 SQVTM, CDR2 ANQGSEA. CDR3 region: CSVEDLLIAGSGGGRQETQYF. The CDR3 DNA reads as TGCAGCGTTGAAGATTTACTAATTGCCGGGTCGGGCGGCGGAAGGCAAGAGACCCAGTACTTC.

This clonotype was counted at least ten times. V and J are TRBV12-3 or TRBV12-4 and TRBJ1-1, with D uncertain. Trimming pared 7 bases from V and 0 bases from J, leaving 12 bases between. The CDR3 contains 14 residues. CDR3 bases: TGTGCCAGCACCTTACGGCAGCTGAACACTGAAGCTTTCTTT. Its protein product is CASTLRQLNTEAFF.

The gene calls are TRBV2 and TRBJ2-2; the match to TRBD2 covers 11 bases. Germline lookup yields CDR1 SNHLY and CDR2 FYNNEI. This CDR3 has 17 residues. The trim removed 6 bases at V and 5 bases at J, leaving 11 bases unmatched. The CDR3 bases are TGTGCCAGCAGCAACCTACTAGCGGGAGTGAGGACCGGGGAGCTGTTTTTT. It codes for CASSNLLAGVRTGELFF.

Only a few counts were recorded for this clonotype. The chain uses TRBV11-2 and TRBJ2-1; weak D call: TRBD1 (6 bases). Germline values: CDR1 SGHAT, CDR2 FQNNGV. The CDR3 has 15 residues. V was cut by 6 bases and J by 5 bases, with 17 bases left in between. DNA of the CDR3: TGTGCCAGCAGACCCACAGGGATTTGGGACAATGAGCAGTTCTTC. Translating gives CASRPTGIWDNEQFF. Looking up the rest from reference TRBV11-2 and TRBJ2-1 gives the full variable domain: EAGVAQSPRYKIIEKRQSVAFWCNPISGHATLYWYQQILGQGPKLLIQFQNNGVVDDSQLPKDRFSAERLKGVDSTLKIQPAKLEDSAVYLCASRPTGIWDNEQFFGPGTRLTVL.

There are a few counts of this clonotype. The chain recombines TRBV13 with TRBJ2-1; 7 bases line up with TRBD1. CDR3 length: 13 amino acids. From germline, CDR1 is PRHDT and CDR2 FYEKMQ (reference sequence). The ends lost 5 bases at V and 4 bases at J; junction bases unmatched: 2. The CDR3 spells CASSTTGYNEQFF. CDR3 bases: TGTGCCAGCAGCACGACAGGGTACAATGAGCAGTTCTTC.

This clonotype was counted between two and nine times. V is TRBV14 and J is TRBJ2-5; D is unresolved. The CDR3 is made up of 13 amino acids. Germline assignment: CDR1 SGHDN and CDR2 FVKESK. Trimming removed 5 bases from V and 5 bases from J, with 12 bases in between. Here the CDR3 DNA reads TGTGCCAGCAGCTGGCAATTGGGCGAGACCCAGTACTTC. Translation gives CASSWQLGETQYF.

J is TRBJ2-5 and V is TRBV5-1; 7 nucleotides match TRBD2. J was trimmed by 1 base and V by 0 bases; bases with no gene match: 6. Germline-derived CDR1 and CDR2 are SGHRS and YFSETQ. There are 16 residues in the CDR3. CDR3 nucleotides: TGCGCCAGCAGCTTGGTGGCTAGCGGAACCCAAGAGACCCAGTACTTC. Translated, it gives CASSLVASGTQETQYF.

This clonotype was counted only a few times. J is TRBJ1-1 and V is TRBV11-3, with D uncertain. Between the trimmed V and J ends, which lost 4 bases and 0 bases, there was a span of 6 bases. The CDR3 extends over 13 amino acids. Per germline, CDR1 SGHNT and CDR2 YENEEA. CDR3 DNA sequence: TGTGCCAGCAGCTATCAGGTGAACACTGAAGCTTTCTTT. This gives the protein CASSYQVNTEAFF.

This clonotype appeared many times. Here the CDR3 reads CASSLAGEYGYTF. CDR3 bases: TGTGCCAGCAGCTTAGCGGGGGAGTATGGCTACACCTTC. The genes are TRBV11-2 and TRBJ1-2; possible D gene TRBD1, 5 bases. V was trimmed by 1 base and J by 5 bases, leaving 8 bases between them. This CDR3 comprises 13 residues. The germline V gene encodes CDR1 SGHAT and CDR2 FQNNGV.

This clonotype occurred a few times. The V gene is TRBV5-4, the J gene TRBJ2-1; D perhaps matches TRBD2 (5 bases). The germline gives CDR1 SGHNT, CDR2 YYREEE (reference sequence). The CDR3 consists of 15 residues. The germline V and J ends were trimmed by 4 bases and 6 bases, with 17 bases remaining between them. CDR3 region: CASSLDSRGGNEQFF. DNA for the CDR3: TGTGCCAGCAGCCTAGACTCTCGAGGAGGCAATGAGCAGTTCTTC.

This clonotype was counted a few times. Here the CDR3 reads CASSPGTGGSDEQFF. The CDR3, as DNA: TGTGCCAGCAGTCCCGGGACAGGGGGAAGCGATGAGCAGTTCTTC. V usage is TRBV6-5 and J usage is TRBJ2-1, with 11 nucleotides matching TRBD1. The CDR3 covers 15 residues. CDR1 and CDR2 from the germline V gene are MNHEY and SVGAGI. The J segment lost 8 bases and the V segment lost 5 bases, leaving 8 bases of the junction unmatched.

This clonotype was found many times. The rearrangement joins TRBV20-1 to TRBJ2-2; D is unresolved. The CDR3 totals 12 residues. V was trimmed by 3 bases and J by 0 bases, leaving 2 bases between them. CDR1 and CDR2 (germline): DFQATT, SNEGSKA (reference sequence). As DNA, the CDR3 is TGCAGTGCTAGGTCGAACACCGGGGAGCTGTTTTTT. It specifies CSARSNTGELFF.

The table lists this clonotype with a few counts. This rearrangement joins TRBV7-8 to TRBJ2-1; 13 bases match TRBD2. The germline CDR1 and CDR2 sequences are SGHVS and FQNEAQ. Trimming took 5 bases from V and 8 from J; bases not matched to a gene: 12. CDR3 length: 17 residues. The DNA of the CDR3 is TGTGCCAGCAGCCCTAGGACTAGCGGGGGACTCTCGGATGAGCAGTTCTTC. It codes for CASSPRTSGGLSDEQFF.

This clonotype was seen repeatedly, ten times or more. The chain is built from TRBV7-9 and TRBJ2-7; 12 positions match TRBD2. CDR1 and CDR2 (germline): SEHNR, FQNEAQ (reference sequence). This CDR3 region has 16 residues. V lost 5 bases and J lost 3; bases outside the gene matches: 8. CDR3: CASSPPTSGSVYEQYF. The CDR3 nucleotides are TGTGCCAGCAGCCCGCCGACTAGCGGGAGTGTCTACGAGCAGTACTTC.

This rearrangement joins TRBV20-1 to TRBJ2-7; TRBD2 is a possible D gene (6 bases). The ends were cut back, 6 bases at V and 0 bases at J, with 15 bases in the middle. The germline V gene has CDR1 DFQATT and CDR2 SNEGSKA (reference sequence). The CDR3 consists of 14 residues. For the CDR3, the DNA is TGCAGTGCCAGAACCCGGGGAGGCTCCTACGAGCAGTACTTC. Encoded protein: CSARTRGGSYEQYF.

This clonotype was observed a handful of times. This chain connects TRBV18 to TRBJ2-7, with D perhaps matching TRBD2 (7 bases). The V gene's germline CDR1 is KGHSH and CDR2 LQKENI. The V gene lost 3 bases and the J gene lost 0 bases, with 18 bases spanning the gap. This CDR3 contains 17 residues. CDR3 coding DNA: TGTGCCAGCTCACCCCCGGCCGCGGGGGCCCCCTCCTACGAGCAGTACTTC. Protein sequence: CASSPPAAGAPSYEQYF.

Here the CDR3 DNA reads TGTGCCAGCAGCCCCCGAGGGGAGCAGCCCCAGCATTTT. Encoded protein: CASSPRGEQPQHF. The chain has TRBV3-1 and TRBJ1-5; a weak D match, TRBD1 (5 bases). The ends were cut back, 4 bases at V and 7 bases at J, with 11 bases in the middle. The CDR3 consists of 13 residues. Per germline, CDR1 LGHDT and CDR2 YNNKEL (reference sequence).

The sample holds a few counts of this clonotype. The chain joins TRBV3-1 to TRBJ1-1; D is undetermined. CDR1 and CDR2 from the germline V gene are LGHDT and YNNKEL (reference sequence). Trimming pared 4 bases from V and 9 bases from J, leaving 9 bases between. This CDR3 has 11 amino acids. CDR3 DNA: TGTGCCAGCAGCCGTGGGTTTCAAGCTTTCTTT. It translates to CASSRGFQAFF. Full variable domain (outside the CDR3, taken from reference TRBV3-1 and TRBJ1-1): DTAVSQTPKYLVTQMGNDKSIKCEQNLGHDTMYWYKQDSKKFLKIMFSYNNKELIINETVPNRFSPKSPDKAHLNLHINSLELGDSAVYFCASSRGFQAFFGQGTRLTVV.

This clonotype showed up many times. The chain recombines TRBV6-5 with TRBJ2-7; no clear D. This CDR3 is 16 amino acids long. Germline V gene data show CDR1 as MNHEY and CDR2 as SVGAGI. Trimming took 0 bases from V and 7 from J, leaving 19 bases between them. This chain's CDR3 is CASSYSGNSLRREQYF. CDR3 in DNA: TGTGCCAGCAGTTACTCGGGAAACAGCCTAAGGAGAGAGCAGTACTTC.

This clonotype was detected only a few times. The chain combines TRBV6-5 with TRBJ2-1; TRBD2 matches at 8 bases. The J segment lost 13 bases and the V segment lost 0 bases, leaving 11 bases of the junction unmatched. The CDR3 is 15 residues long. Germline loops: CDR1 MNHEY, CDR2 SVGAGI. CDR3 residues: CASSYSFRLALRQFF. The CDR3 DNA follows: TGTGCCAGCAGTTACTCATTCCGACTAGCGTTGAGACAGTTCTTC.

This chain connects TRBV28 to TRBJ2-7; D is unclear. This CDR3 comprises 13 residues. The V end lost 4 bases, the J end lost 4 bases, and 11 bases lay between the germline ends. Per the germline V gene, CDR1 is MDHEN and CDR2 is SYDVKM. CDR3 region: CASSWNWGYEQYF. The CDR3, as DNA: TGTGCCAGCAGTTGGAATTGGGGTTACGAGCAGTACTTC.

The V gene is TRBV3-1, the J gene TRBJ2-7, with D maybe TRBD2 (5 bases). Germline V gene lookup returns CDR1 LGHDT and CDR2 YNNKEL (reference sequence). The CDR3 has 16 amino acids. V was shortened by 1 base and J by 6 bases, with 19 bases between the two germline ends. The CDR3: CASSQGRELTTFEQYF. CDR3 DNA: TGTGCCAGCAGCCAAGGACGCGAGCTGACTACGTTCGAGCAGTACTTC.